These 15 T cell receptor beta chains came from one sample sequenced in a study of blood T cell repertoires in COVID-19 (dated by TCRdb to 2018 to 2020). Library preparation was by the immunoSEQ multiplex PCR assay. TCRdb mirrors the immuneACCESS table, restricted to in-frame sequences. Some clones are absent from its copies; in checked studies, under half trace to an unresolved V gene, and the reason for the others is unknown. Present in this sample are about 190,000 clones, approximately 79% of which were seen just once. The ten largest clones capture 17% of the sample. Sequencing was performed on peripheral blood. The receptors shown here come from a man aged 55-75 years with active or convalescent COVID-19.

This clone has just one count. The chain is built from TRBV23-1 and TRBJ2-7, with TRBD1 matching over 7 bases. TRBV23-1 is an open reading frame, and its role is uncertain. CDR3 length: 15 amino acids. The J segment lost 2 bases and the V segment lost 6 bases, leaving 10 bases of the junction unmatched. DNA for the CDR3: TGCGCCAGCAGCCTTAACCGGGACAGTGCCTACGAGCAGTACTTC. Its translation is CASSLNRDSAYEQYF.

This rearrangement joins TRBV6-2 or TRBV6-3 to TRBJ1-5; no firm D call. This CDR3 is built from 17 residues. CDR1 is MNHEY, CDR2 SVGEGT, per germline. V gave up 5 bases and J gave up 0 bases, with 17 bases separating them. For the CDR3, the DNA is TGTGCCAGCAGTCCATGGACTGGTTTCAATAGCAATCAGCCCCAGCATTTT. Amino acids: CASSPWTGFNSNQPQHF.

The chain joins TRBV7-2 to TRBJ1-2, with 10 bases fitting TRBD1. Germline lookup yields CDR1 SGHTA and CDR2 FQGNSA. V trimming: 0 bases; J trimming: 4 bases; junction bases outside the gene matches: 5. The CDR3 contains 16 residues. The CDR3 here is CASSLASGQGSYGYTF. CDR3 sequence (DNA): TGTGCCAGCAGCTTAGCGTCGGGACAGGGGAGCTATGGCTACACCTTC.

The V gene is TRBV5-8, the J gene TRBJ2-7; 9 bases match TRBD1. CDR1 and CDR2 (germline): SGHTS, YDEGEE. The CDR3 sequence is 14 residues long. With V trimmed by 2 bases and J by 4 bases, 4 bases remained unmatched. CDR3 protein: CASSLGTGTYEQYF. As DNA, the CDR3 is TGTGCCAGCAGCTTAGGGACAGGGACGTACGAGCAGTACTTC.

The gene calls are TRBV4-2 and TRBJ2-2, with TRBD1 matching 10 bases. Germline-derived CDR1 and CDR2 are LGHNA and YNFKEQ. The CDR3 is 17 amino acids. V lost 2 bases to trimming and J lost 6 bases; unmatched junction nucleotides: 9. The chain's CDR3 is CASSQSLGQGNAGELFF. CDR3 sequence (DNA): TGTGCCAGCAGCCAAAGCTTGGGACAGGGGAATGCCGGGGAGCTGTTTTTT.

The chain has TRBV30 and TRBJ1-4; TRBD1 agrees at 7 bases. The trim removed 5 bases at V and 7 bases at J, leaving 7 bases unmatched. Germline-derived CDR1 and CDR2 are GTSNPN and SVGIG (reference sequence). This CDR3 is 13 amino acids long. The CDR3 region is CAWQTGYGEKLFF. In DNA form, the CDR3 reads TGTGCCTGGCAGACAGGGTACGGTGAAAAACTGTTTTTT.

This chain uses TRBV10-2 with TRBJ2-2; weak D call: TRBD2 (6 bases). Germline CDR1 WSHSY, CDR2 SAAADI. The CDR3 is 13 residues long. V was cut by 7 bases and J by 6 bases, with 12 bases left in between. CDR3 protein: CASIVPGAGELFF. DNA for the CDR3: TGCGCCAGCATTGTTCCGGGAGCCGGGGAGCTGTTTTTT.

The chain recombines TRBV6-5 with TRBJ2-5; TRBD2 might be the D (5 bases). The CDR3 spans 12 residues. CDR1 is MNHEY, CDR2 SVGAGI, per germline. V was clipped by 9 bases and J by 3 bases, with 11 bases between them. The CDR3 sequence is CASGREKETQYF. In DNA, the CDR3 is TGTGCCAGTGGACGGGAAAAAGAGACCCAGTACTTC.

V usage is TRBV2 and J usage is TRBJ1-2; D is perhaps TRBD1 (6 bases). The CDR3 sequence is 13 residues long. The V end was cut by 4 bases, the J end by 7 bases, with 13 bases between. In germline, CDR1 is SNHLY, CDR2 FYNNEI. DNA of the CDR3: TGTGCCAGCAGTGTGGACAGCTCTGGTGGCTACACCTTC. It specifies CASSVDSSGGYTF. The full variable domain, with the rest looked up from reference TRBV2 and TRBJ1-2, is EPEVTQTPSHQVTQMGQEVILRCVPISNHLYFYWYRQILGQKVEFLVSFYNNEISEKSEIFDDQFSVERPDGSNFTLKIRSTKLEDSAMYFCASSVDSSGGYTFGSGTRLTVV.

V is TRBV30 and J is TRBJ2-7, with D uncertain. Germline lookup yields CDR1 GTSNPN and CDR2 SVGIG (reference sequence). The CDR3 extends over 10 amino acids. The V end lost 5 bases, the J end lost 7 bases, and 9 bases lay between the germline ends. This CDR3 reads CAWGPPEQYF. The CDR3 nucleotides are TGTGCCTGGGGCCCCCCGGAGCAGTACTTC.

This clone was found once. The DNA for the CDR3 is TGTGCCAGCAGCTCGAGATCCCTAGCGATGCACACCGGGGAGCTGTTTTTT. Protein product: CASSSRSLAMHTGELFF. The V gene is TRBV7-9, the J gene TRBJ2-2, with D tentatively TRBD2 (6 bases). Trimming cost V 4 bases and J 3 bases, with 18 bases left between them. The CDR3 is 17 amino acids. Germline V gives CDR1 SEHNR, CDR2 FQNEAQ (reference sequence).

This chain connects TRBV7-9 to TRBJ2-7; maybe TRBD1 (6 bases). CDR1 is SEHNR and CDR2 is FQNEAQ in the germline V gene (reference sequence). CDR3 length: 13 residues. V was clipped by 5 bases and J by 3 bases, with 11 bases between them. This chain's CDR3 is CASSRLGGYEQYF. CDR3 DNA sequence: TGTGCCAGCAGCCGTTTAGGGGGCTACGAGCAGTACTTC.

The chain employs TRBV6-5 and TRBJ2-7; 11 bases are shared with TRBD1. The CDR3 covers 15 residues. The V gene end was trimmed by 4 bases and the J gene end by 4 bases; junction bases not matched to a gene: 6. Germline CDR1 MNHEY, CDR2 SVGAGI. The CDR3: CASSSRGQGAYEQYF. Written as DNA, the CDR3 is TGTGCCAGCAGTTCCCGCGGACAGGGGGCTTACGAGCAGTACTTC.

With regard to this clone: This specimen includes other DNA sequences encoding the same CDR3. The DNA for the CDR3 is TGCGCCAGCAGGACAGCTAGCTCCTATAATTCACCCCTCCACTTT. This codes for CASRTASSYNSPLHF. The chain recombines TRBV5-1 with TRBJ1-6; D might be TRBD1 (5 bases). V lost 5 bases and J lost 0, with 9 bases in between. CDR1 SGHRS and CDR2 YFSETQ come from the germline V gene. The CDR3 runs to 15 residues.

V is TRBV2 and J is TRBJ2-2, with D possibly TRBD2 on 6 matching bases. CDR1 is SNHLY, CDR2 FYNNEI, per germline. Trimming removed 8 bases at V and 2 bases at J, with 12 bases between. This CDR3 contains 14 residues. CDR3: CASSGTYNTGELFF. In DNA, the CDR3 is TGTGCCAGCTCTGGGACTTATAACACCGGGGAGCTGTTTTTT.